A selection of T cell receptor beta chains follows, all from one sample in a study of cytomegalovirus exposure and HLA in healthy donors. Clones were read by immunoSEQ multiplex PCR, and TCRdb kept only the in-frame ones, dropping some. The sample holds some 150,000 clones; 83% are singletons and the top ten take over 1.5%. The specimen sequenced was PBMCs. These receptors all stem from a man in his forties in good health and CMV-seronegative. The CDR3 runs from the conserved cysteine through the conserved F or W. D genes are given only for firm matches. The listing skips clone size in some rows; elsewhere it reads once, few, many or a size class.

.	TRBJ2-5	TRBD1	TRBV2	TGTGCCAGCAGGAGCCGGGACAGGGTCCAAGAGACCCAGTACTTC	CASRSRDRVQETQYF
.	TRBJ2-7	.	TRBV7-9	TGTTCCAGCAGCTTAGTCACCTACGAGCAGTACTTC	CSSSLVTYEQYF
.	TRBJ2-5	.	TRBV2	TGTGCCAGCAGTGAACGGGGATTCCAAGAGACCCAGTACTTC	CASSERGFQETQYF
.	TRBJ1-5	TRBD1	TRBV28	TGTGCCAGCAGTCCGAGGACAGGGGTTCAGCCCCAGCATTTT	CASSPRTGVQPQHF
.	TRBJ2-2	.	TRBV21-1	TGTGCCAGCAGCAAAAAACTCCCCCGAACCGGGGAGCTGTTTTTT	CASSKKLPRTGELFF
few	TRBJ2-1	TRBD2	TRBV19	TGTGCCAGTAAGGGACTAGCGGAAGTTGAGCAGTTCTTC	CASKGLAEVEQFF
.	TRBJ2-7	TRBD1	TRBV4-3	TGCGCCAGCAGCCAAGAGGCCGGGACAGGGGGAAGCGAGCAGTACTTC	CASSQEAGTGGSEQYF
.	TRBJ2-7	.	TRBV7-9	TGTGCCAGCAGCTTAGGTGCGGGAATCCAGGGCGAGCAGTACTTC	CASSLGAGIQGEQYF
.	TRBJ2-5	TRBD1	TRBV7-9	TGTTCCAGCAGACCACCCGTTTGGGGTCCGTCCAGGGGGCAAGAGACCCAGTACTTC	CSSRPPVWGPSRGQETQYF
.	TRBJ1-2	.	TRBV13	TGTGCCAGCAGCCCAAGCCCCGGGTCGGACTATGGCTACACCTTC	CASSPSPGSDYGYTF
.	TRBJ2-7	TRBD1	TRBV19	TGTGCCAGTAGGGCGGGGACAGGGGGCCGAGACGAGCAGTACTTC	CASRAGTGGRDEQYF
.	TRBJ2-7	.	TRBV28	TGTGCCAGCAGTTCCGATCGACGGGCCCGGGGCTCCTACGAGCAGTACTTC	CASSSDRRARGSYEQYF
.	TRBJ1-2	.	TRBV10-3	TGTGCCATCAGTCCCGGAAGCGGATTAGGCTACACCTTC	CAISPGSGLGYTF
.	TRBJ1-3	.	TRBV7-2	TGTGCCAGCAGCCCCCACCGGACACTCACTGGAAACACCATATATTTT	CASSPHRTLTGNTIYF
.	TRBJ1-1	TRBD1	TRBV30	TGTGCCTGGGGTTGGGGACAGGGGGGAACTGAAGCTTTCTTT	CAWGWGQGGTEAFF
.	TRBJ2-3	.	TRBV29-1	TGCAGCGTTGACATATCGGGAAGCACAGATACGCAGTATTTT	CSVDISGSTDTQYF
.	TRBJ2-7	.	TRBV6-6	TGTGCCAGCAGTTTTCTGCCCCCGGGGGACTCCTACGAGCAGTACTTC	CASSFLPPGDSYEQYF
.	TRBJ1-2	TRBD1	TRBV28	TGTGCCAGCAGTTCAACCGCGGACAGGAACTATGGCTACACCTTC	CASSSTADRNYGYTF
.	TRBJ1-4	TRBD1	TRBV4-2	TGTGCCAGCAGCCAACTGGACAGGGAAGAGTATGAAAAACTGTTTTTT	CASSQLDREEYEKLFF
.	TRBJ2-3	TRBD2	TRBV7-2	TGTGCCAGCAGCCTTAGCGGGGGGGCCACAGATACGCAGTATTTT	CASSLSGGATDTQYF